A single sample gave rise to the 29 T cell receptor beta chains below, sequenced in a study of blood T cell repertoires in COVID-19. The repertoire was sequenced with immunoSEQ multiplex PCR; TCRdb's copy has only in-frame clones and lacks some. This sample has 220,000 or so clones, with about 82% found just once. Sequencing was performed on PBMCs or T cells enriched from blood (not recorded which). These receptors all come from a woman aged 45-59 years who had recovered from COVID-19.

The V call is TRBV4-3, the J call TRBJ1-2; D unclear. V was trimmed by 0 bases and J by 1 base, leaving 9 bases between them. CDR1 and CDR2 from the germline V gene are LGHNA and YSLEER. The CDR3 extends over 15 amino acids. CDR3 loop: CASSQDDASNYGYTF. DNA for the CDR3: TGCGCCAGCAGCCAAGATGATGCCAGTAACTATGGCTACACCTTC.

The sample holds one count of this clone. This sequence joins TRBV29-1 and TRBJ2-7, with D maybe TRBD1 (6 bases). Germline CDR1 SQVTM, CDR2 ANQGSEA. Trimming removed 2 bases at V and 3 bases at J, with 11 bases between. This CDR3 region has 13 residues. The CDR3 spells CSVEQGIGYEQYF. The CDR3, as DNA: TGCAGCGTTGAACAGGGGATAGGCTACGAGCAGTACTTC.

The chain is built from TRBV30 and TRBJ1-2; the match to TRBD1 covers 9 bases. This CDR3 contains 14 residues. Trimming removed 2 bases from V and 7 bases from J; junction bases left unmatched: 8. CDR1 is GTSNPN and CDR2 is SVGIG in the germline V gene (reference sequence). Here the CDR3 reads CAWSKNRDRAGYTF. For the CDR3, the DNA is TGTGCCTGGAGTAAAAACCGGGACAGGGCTGGCTACACCTTC.

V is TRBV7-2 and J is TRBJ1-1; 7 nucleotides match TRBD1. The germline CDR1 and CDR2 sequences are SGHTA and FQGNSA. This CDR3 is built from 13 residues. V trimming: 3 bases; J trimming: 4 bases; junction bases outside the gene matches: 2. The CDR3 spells CASSLTGTTEAFF. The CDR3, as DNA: TGTGCCAGCAGCTTGACAGGGACCACTGAAGCTTTCTTT.

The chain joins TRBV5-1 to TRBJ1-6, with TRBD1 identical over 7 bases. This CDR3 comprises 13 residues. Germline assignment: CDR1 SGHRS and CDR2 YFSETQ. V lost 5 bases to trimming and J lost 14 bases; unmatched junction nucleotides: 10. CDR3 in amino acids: CASSSTGELALHF. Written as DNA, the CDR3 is TGCGCCAGCAGTTCTACAGGGGAACTAGCCCTCCACTTT.

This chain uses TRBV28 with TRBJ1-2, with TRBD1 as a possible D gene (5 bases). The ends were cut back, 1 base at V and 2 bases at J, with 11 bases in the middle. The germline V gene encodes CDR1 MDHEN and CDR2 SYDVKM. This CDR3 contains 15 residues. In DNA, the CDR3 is TGTGCCAGCAGTTTATTCCGCGGGGGAAACTATGGCTACACCTTC. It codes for CASSLFRGGNYGYTF.

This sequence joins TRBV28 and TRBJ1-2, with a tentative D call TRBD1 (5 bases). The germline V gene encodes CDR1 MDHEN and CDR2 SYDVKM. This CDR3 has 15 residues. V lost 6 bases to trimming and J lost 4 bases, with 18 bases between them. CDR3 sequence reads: CASRTVTGSIYGYTF. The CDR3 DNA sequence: TGTGCCAGCAGGACAGTGACCGGGTCTATCTATGGCTACACCTTC.

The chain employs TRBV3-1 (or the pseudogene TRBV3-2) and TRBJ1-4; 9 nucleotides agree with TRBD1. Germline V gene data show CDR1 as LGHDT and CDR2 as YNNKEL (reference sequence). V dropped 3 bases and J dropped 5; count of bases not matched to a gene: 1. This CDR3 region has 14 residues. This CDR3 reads CASSQGTGNEKLFF. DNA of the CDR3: TGTGCCAGCAGCCAGGGGACAGGGAATGAAAAACTGTTTTTT.

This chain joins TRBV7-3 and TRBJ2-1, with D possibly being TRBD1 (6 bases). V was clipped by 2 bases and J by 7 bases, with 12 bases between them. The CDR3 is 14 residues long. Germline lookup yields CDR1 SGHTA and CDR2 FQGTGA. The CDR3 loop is CASSLSTGLNEQFF. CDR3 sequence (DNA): TGTGCCAGCAGCTTATCAACAGGGCTAAATGAGCAGTTCTTC.

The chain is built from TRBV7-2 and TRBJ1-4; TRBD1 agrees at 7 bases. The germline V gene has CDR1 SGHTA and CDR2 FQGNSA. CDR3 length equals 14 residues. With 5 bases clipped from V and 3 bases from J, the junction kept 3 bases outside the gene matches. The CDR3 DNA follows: TGTGCCAGCAGCCCTGACAGGGCTAATGAAAAACTGTTTTTT. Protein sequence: CASSPDRANEKLFF.

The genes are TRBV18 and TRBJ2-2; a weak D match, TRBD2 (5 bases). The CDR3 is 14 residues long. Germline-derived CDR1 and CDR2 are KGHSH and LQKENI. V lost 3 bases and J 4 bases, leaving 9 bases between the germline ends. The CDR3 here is CASSPSRATGELFF. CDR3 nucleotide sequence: TGTGCCAGCTCACCCTCGAGGGCCACCGGGGAGCTGTTTTTT.

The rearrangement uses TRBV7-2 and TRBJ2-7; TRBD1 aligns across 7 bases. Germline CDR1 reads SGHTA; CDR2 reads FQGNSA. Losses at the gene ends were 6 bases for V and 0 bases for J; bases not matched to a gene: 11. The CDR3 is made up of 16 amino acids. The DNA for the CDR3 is TGTGCCAGCAGTCATACCGGGACAGAACTCTCCTACGAGCAGTACTTC. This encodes CASSHTGTELSYEQYF.

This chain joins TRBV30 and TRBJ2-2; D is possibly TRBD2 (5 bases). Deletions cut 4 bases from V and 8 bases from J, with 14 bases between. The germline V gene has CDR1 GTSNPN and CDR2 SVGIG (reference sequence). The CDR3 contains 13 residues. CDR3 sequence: CAWTLGLSGELFF. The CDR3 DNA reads TGTGCCTGGACACTCGGACTGTCGGGGGAGCTGTTTTTT.

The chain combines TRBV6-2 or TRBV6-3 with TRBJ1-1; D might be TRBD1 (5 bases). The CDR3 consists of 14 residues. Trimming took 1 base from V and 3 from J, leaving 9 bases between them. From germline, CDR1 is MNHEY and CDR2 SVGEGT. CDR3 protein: CASSYYGHYTEAFF. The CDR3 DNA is TGTGCCAGCAGTTACTATGGACATTACACTGAAGCTTTCTTT.

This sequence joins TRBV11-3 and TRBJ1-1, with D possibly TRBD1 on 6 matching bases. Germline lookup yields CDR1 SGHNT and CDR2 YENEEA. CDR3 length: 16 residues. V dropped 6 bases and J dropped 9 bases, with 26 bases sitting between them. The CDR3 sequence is CASSSNRIARTDKAFF. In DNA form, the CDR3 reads TGTGCCAGCAGTTCAAACCGTATTGCACGGACAGATAAAGCTTTCTTT.

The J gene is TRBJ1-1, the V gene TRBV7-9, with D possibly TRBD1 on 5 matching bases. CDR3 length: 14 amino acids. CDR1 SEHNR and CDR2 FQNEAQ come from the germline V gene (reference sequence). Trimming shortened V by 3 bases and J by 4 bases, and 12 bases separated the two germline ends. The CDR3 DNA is TGTGCCAGCAGCTTCAAGGGGCTGGGCACTGAAGCTTTCTTT. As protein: CASSFKGLGTEAFF.

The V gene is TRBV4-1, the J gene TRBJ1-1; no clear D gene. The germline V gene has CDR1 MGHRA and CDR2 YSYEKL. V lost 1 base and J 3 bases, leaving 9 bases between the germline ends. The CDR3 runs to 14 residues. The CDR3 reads CASSQVARYTEAFF. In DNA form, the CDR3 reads TGCGCCAGCAGCCAAGTCGCCAGATACACTGAAGCTTTCTTT.

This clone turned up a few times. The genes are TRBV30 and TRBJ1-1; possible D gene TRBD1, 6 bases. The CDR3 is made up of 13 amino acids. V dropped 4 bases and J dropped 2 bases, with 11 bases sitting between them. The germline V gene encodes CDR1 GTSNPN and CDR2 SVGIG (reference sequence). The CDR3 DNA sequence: TGTGCCTGGAACTACAGGGTAAACACTGAAGCTTTCTTT. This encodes CAWNYRVNTEAFF.

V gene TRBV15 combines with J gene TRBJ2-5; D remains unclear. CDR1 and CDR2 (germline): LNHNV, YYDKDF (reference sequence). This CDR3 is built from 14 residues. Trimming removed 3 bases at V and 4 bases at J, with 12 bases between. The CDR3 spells CATSSSPVRETQYF. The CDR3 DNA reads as TGTGCCACCAGCAGTAGTCCGGTGCGAGAGACCCAGTACTTC.

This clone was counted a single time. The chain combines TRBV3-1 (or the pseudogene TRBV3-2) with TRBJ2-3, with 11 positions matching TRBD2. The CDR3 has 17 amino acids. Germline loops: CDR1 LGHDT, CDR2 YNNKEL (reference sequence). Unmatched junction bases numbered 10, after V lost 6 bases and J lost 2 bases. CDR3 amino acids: CASRDIAGGPSTDTQYF. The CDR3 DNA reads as TGTGCCAGCAGGGATATAGCGGGGGGGCCTTCCACAGATACGCAGTATTTT.

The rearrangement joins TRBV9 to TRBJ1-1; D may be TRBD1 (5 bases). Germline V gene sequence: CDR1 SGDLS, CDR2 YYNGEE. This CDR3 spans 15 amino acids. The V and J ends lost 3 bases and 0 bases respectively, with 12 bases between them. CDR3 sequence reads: CASSASRGVNTEAFF. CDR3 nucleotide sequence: TGTGCCAGCAGCGCTTCTCGGGGGGTGAACACTGAAGCTTTCTTT.

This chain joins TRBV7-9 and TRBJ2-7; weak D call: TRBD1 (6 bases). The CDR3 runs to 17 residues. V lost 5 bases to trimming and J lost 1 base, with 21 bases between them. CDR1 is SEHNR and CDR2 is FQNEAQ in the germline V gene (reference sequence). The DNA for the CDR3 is TGTGCCAGCAGCCCCCCCCTACAGGGTTTCGAGTCCTACGAGCAGTACTTC. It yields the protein CASSPPLQGFESYEQYF.

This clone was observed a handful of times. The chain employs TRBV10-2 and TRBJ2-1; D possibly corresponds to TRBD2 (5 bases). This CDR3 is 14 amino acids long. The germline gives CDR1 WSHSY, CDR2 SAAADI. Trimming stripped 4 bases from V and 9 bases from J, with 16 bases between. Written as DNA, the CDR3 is TGCGCCAGCAGTGGGGCGGGCGAAGGTGGTGAGCAGTTCTTC. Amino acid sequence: CASSGAGEGGEQFF.

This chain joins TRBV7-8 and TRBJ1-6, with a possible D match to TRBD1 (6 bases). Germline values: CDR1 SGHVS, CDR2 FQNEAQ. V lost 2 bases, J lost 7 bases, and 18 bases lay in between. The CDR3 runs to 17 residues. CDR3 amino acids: CASSLKLGQDRNSPLHF. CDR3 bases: TGTGCCAGCAGCTTAAAGCTCGGTCAGGACAGAAATTCACCCCTCCACTTT.

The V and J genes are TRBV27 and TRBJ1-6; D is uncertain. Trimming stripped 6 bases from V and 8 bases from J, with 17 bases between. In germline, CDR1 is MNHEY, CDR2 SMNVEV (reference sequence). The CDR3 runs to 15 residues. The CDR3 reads CASSRTGRPYSPLHF. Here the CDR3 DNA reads TGTGCCAGCAGCCGAACCGGGAGACCCTATTCACCCCTCCACTTT.

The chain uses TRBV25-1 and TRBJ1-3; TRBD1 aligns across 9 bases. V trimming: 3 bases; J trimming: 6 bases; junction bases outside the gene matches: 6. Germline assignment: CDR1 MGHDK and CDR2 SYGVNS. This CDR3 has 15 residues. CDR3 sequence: CASSDPGQGPNTIYF. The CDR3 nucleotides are TGTGCCAGCAGTGACCCCGGACAGGGGCCAAACACCATATATTTT.

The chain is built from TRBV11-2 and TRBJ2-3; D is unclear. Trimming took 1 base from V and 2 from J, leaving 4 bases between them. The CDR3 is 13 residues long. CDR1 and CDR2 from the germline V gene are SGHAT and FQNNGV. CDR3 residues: CASSLGHTDTQYF. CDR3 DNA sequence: TGTGCCAGCAGCTTAGGTCACACAGATACGCAGTATTTT. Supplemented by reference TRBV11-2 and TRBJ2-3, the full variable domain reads EAGVAQSPRYKIIEKRQSVAFWCNPISGHATLYWYQQILGQGPKLLIQFQNNGVVDDSQLPKDRFSAERLKGVDSTLKIQPAKLEDSAVYLCASSLGHTDTQYFGPGTRLTVL.

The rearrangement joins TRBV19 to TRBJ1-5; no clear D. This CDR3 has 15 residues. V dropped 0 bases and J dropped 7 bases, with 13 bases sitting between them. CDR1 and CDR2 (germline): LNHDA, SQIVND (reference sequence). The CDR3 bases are TGTGCCAGTAGTATAGAGTGGAGCTTCGGACAGCCCCAGCATTTT. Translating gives CASSIEWSFGQPQHF.

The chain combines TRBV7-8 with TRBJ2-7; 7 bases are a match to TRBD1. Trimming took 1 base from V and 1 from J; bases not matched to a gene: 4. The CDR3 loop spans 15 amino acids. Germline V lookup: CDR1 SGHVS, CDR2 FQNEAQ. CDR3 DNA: TGTGCCAGCAGCTTAGGACAGGGTCAGTCCTACGAGCAGTACTTC. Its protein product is CASSLGQGQSYEQYF.